The entry below describes one T cell receptor (beta chain). Its cognate antigen is unknown. The germline V gene has CDR1 SGHTA and CDR2 FQGNSA. Trimming took off 3 bases at V and 10 bases at J, with 12 bases between the two ends. The CDR3 is 12 amino acids. These data originate in a study of Ad26.COV2.S vaccination and SARS-CoV-2 variants. About the research overall: Enrollment placed the donor in the COV1001 Ad26.COV2.S trial arm. Donor got 5x10^10 or 1x10^11 viral particles of Ad26.COV2.S.

Treatment meaning: 15 to 20 received Ad26.COV2.S at low or high dose, single or two shots; about 5 received placebo; per-sample allocation not given. Material that was analyzed had been drawn on day 63 after the first vaccine or placebo injection. In Boston, an adult donor aged 18-55 years took part. General study findings and limits: Total T cell responses may have been underestimated by the TCR breadth and depth analyses.

Libraries were prepared by immunoSEQ multiplex PCR; TCRdb keeps only in-frame clonotypes and omits some of them. The table has about 350,000 clones, 86% seen once. The receptor comes from a person between 18 and 65 years old who received the Ad26.COV2.S COVID-19 vaccine or a placebo. The rearrangement links TRBV7-2 to TRBJ2-5; D is uncertain. The sequencing used peripheral blood, collected in a trial of Ad26.COV2.S vaccine versus placebo. The CDR3 here is CASSFLGSGQYF. The CDR3 nucleotides read TGTGCCAGCAGCTTCTTAGGATCCGGCCAGTACTTC.